The 2 T cell receptor beta chains listed next were all sequenced from one sample in a study of cytotoxic CD8 clonotypes in ibrutinib-treated CLL (dated by TCRdb to the early 2020s). To prepare the library, the immunoSEQ multiplex PCR assay was applied. The table comes from immuneACCESS by way of TCRdb, which keeps in-frame sequences with V and J called. Part of the clones is missing from these tables; in studies checked, under half for an unresolved V gene and the rest for unknown reasons. Present in this sample are about 310,000 clones, 80% of which were seen just once. The top ten clonotypes cover 6.5% to 8.5% of the sample. This material consisted of PBMCs, taken before ibrutinib treatment. These receptors were collected from a human donor with chronic lymphocytic leukemia.

The V call is TRBV7-3, the J call TRBJ2-5; TRBD2 matches at 11 bases. Germline loops: CDR1 SGHTA, CDR2 FQGTGA. Unmatched junction bases numbered 8, after V lost 0 bases and J lost 5 bases. The CDR3 has 17 residues. CDR3 loop: CASSLTFLAGGIETQYF. Here the CDR3 DNA reads TGTGCCAGCAGCTTAACATTTCTAGCGGGAGGAATTGAGACCCAGTACTTC. The full variable domain, in which reference TRBV7-3 and TRBJ2-5 provide the parts outside the CDR3, is GAGVSQTPSNKVTEKGKYVELRCDPISGHTALYWYRQSLGQGPEFLIYFQGTGAADDSGLPNDRFFAVRPEGSVSTLKIQRTERGDSAVYLCASSLTFLAGGIETQYFGPGTRLLVL.

This clone was observed a handful of times. This chain links TRBV7-2 with TRBJ2-1; 8 nucleotides line up with TRBD2. The junction had 15 bases not matched to a gene; V was cut back by 3 bases and J by 8 bases. The length of the CDR3 is 17 residues. Germline assignment: CDR1 SGHTA and CDR2 FQGNSA. The DNA for the CDR3 is TGTGCCAGCAGCTTTAATCCGGGACTAGTATACGGTCATGAGCAGTTCTTC. This gives the protein CASSFNPGLVYGHEQFF. The whole variable domain, filled in from reference TRBV7-2 and TRBJ2-1, reads GAGVSQSPSNKVTEKGKDVELRCDPISGHTALYWYRQSLGQGLEFLIYFQGNSAPDKSGLPSDRFSAERTGGSVSTLTIQRTQQEDSAVYLCASSFNPGLVYGHEQFFGPGTRLTVL.